This T cell receptor beta chain came from a study of regulatory T cells in long-lasting Graves disease. Regarding time point: newly diagnosed GD, antithyroid drugs for less than 3 months. From PBMCs, RNA was extracted and then used to make the TCR library. Diagnoses of Graves' disease were made by American Thyroid Association guidelines. CDR3-region Arm-PCR and iRepertoire HTBI primers produced the TCR beta libraries. TCRdb passed the multiplex PCR reads through MiXCR, listing each CDR3 protein once. The data contain about 470,000 distinct CDR3 sequences, 15% of them seen just once; the ten biggest clones take up 16%. CDR3 length: 14 amino acids. In germline, CDR1 is LGHDT, CDR2 YNNKEL (reference sequence). V gave up 3 bases and J gave up 2 bases; unmatched junction bases: 3. The sample was also linked to a second study, of T cells in Graves' hyperthyroidism and ophthalmopathy. This second report adds: Blood also contained most expanded thyroid clonotypes above 0.001.

The genes are TRBV3-1 and TRBJ1-2; 7 positions match TRBD1. The sequencing here drew on peripheral blood mononuclear cells (PBMCs), taken at new diagnosis, from a patient treated with antithyroid drugs. This clonotype was obtained from a woman in her twenties or thirties with Graves disease. This CDR3 reads CASSHTTGNYGYTF. The CDR3, as DNA: TGTGCCAGCAGCCACACGACAGGGAACTATGGCTACACCTTC.